This record covers a single TCR beta chain. The CDR3 has 15 residues. Trimming took off 5 bases at V and 0 bases at J, with 11 bases between the two ends. The germline gives CDR1 MNHEY, CDR2 SVGAGI. This specimen comes from a study of blood T cell repertoires in COVID-19. On the study more broadly: Samples of COVID-19 (acute and convalescent) were obtained from the United States, Italy and Spain. Sources were T cells, B-cell-depleted T cells, or PBMCs; the material itself was cDNA or gDNA.

Study processing details: Amplification of reference gene primers provided the estimated nucleated cell counts. Here immunoSEQ multiplex PCR was the method, and the copy in TCRdb shows in-frame clones only, minus some. The DNA gave D and trimming, while V, J and clone size come from that table. The table includes roughly 160,000 clones, around 74% detected once. Sequenced: peripheral blood. This TCR was recovered from a woman aged 55-70 years with COVID-19, enrolled during active disease. The chain carries TRBV6-5 and TRBJ1-3, with a weak D call TRBD1 (5 bases). The CDR3 bases are TGTGCCAGCAGTACCGACAGAACCTCTGGAAACACCATATATTTT. Translated: CASSTDRTSGNTIYF.